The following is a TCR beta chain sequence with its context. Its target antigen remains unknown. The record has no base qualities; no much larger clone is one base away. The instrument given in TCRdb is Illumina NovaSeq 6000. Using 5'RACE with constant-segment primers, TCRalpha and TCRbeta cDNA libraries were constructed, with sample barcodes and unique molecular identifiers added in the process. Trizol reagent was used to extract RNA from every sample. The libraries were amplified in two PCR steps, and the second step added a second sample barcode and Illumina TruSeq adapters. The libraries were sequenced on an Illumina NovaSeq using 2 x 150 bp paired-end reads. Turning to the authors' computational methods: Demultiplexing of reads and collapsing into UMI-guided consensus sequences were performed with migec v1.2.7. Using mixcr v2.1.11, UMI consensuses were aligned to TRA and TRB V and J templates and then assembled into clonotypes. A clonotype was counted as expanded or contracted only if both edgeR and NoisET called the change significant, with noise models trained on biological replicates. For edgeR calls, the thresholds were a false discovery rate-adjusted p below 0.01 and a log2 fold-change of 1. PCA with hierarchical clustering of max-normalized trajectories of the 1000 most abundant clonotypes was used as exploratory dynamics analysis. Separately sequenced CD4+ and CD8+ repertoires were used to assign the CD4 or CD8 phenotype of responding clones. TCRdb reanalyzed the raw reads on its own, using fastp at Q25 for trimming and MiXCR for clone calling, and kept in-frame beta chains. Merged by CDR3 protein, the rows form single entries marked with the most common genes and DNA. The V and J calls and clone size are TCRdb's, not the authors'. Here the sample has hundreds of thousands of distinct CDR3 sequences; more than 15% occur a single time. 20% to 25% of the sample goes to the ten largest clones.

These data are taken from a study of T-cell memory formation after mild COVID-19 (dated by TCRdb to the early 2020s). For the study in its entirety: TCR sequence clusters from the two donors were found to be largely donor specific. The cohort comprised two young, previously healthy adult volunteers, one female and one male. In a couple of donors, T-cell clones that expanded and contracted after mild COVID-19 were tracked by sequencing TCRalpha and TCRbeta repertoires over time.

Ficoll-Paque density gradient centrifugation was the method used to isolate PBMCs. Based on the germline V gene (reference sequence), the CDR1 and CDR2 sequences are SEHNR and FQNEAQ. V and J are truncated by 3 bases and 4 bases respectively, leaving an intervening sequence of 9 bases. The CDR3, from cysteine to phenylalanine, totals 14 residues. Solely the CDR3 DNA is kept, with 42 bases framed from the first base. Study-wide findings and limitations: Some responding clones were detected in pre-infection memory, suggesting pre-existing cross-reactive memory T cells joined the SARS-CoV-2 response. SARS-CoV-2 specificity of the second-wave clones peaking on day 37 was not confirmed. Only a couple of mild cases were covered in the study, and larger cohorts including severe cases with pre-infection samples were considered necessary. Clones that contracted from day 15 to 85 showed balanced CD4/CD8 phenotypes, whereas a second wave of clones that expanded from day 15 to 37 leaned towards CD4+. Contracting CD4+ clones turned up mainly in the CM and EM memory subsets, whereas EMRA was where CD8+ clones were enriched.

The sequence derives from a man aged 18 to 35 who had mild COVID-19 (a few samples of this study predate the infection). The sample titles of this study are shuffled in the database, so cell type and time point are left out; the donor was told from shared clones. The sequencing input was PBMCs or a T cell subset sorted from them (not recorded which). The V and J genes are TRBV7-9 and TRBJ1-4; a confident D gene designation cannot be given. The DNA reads TGTGCCAGCAGCTTTTTTATAGTTAATGAAAAACTGTTTTTT. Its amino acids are CASSFFIVNEKLFF.